This T cell receptor (beta chain) was sequenced during a study of OX40 agonist ivuxolimab in advanced cancers. The wider study: The dose of intravenous ivuxolimab that patients received every 2 weeks ranged from 0.01 to 10 mg/kg. Notes on the study in general: Those patients achieving a partial response at 0.1-3.0 mg/kg showed among the lowest clonal expansion.

With respect to this clone: As yet, its antigen is unknown.

Sequencing used immunoSEQ multiplex PCR; TCRdb keeps in-frame clones, though not all of them. The table has around 43,000 clones, 70% to 90% seen once. The V end was cut by 1 base, the J end by 1 base, with 1 base between. In germline, CDR1 is SGHNT, CDR2 YENEEA. CDR3 length: 13 amino acids. Individuals having autoimmune disease history or systemic immunosuppression were not enrolled. The sampling schedule covered blood at baseline, cycle 4 day 1, and cycle 7 day 1. The gene calls are TRBV11-3 and TRBJ2-2, with no clear D. The sample was CD4+ or CD8+ T cells sorted from blood, taken in a trial of the OX40 agonist ivuxolimab. The sequence derives from an adult with an advanced solid tumor such as melanoma, head and neck, liver or kidney cancer. The CDR3: CASSLVNTGELFF. CDR3 bases: TGTGCCAGCAGCTTAGTGAACACCGGGGAGCTGTTTTTT.